Sequencing of this T cell receptor (beta chain) was carried out in a study of control samples from healthy donors and cancer patients. Here immunoSEQ multiplex PCR was the method, and the copy in TCRdb shows in-frame clones only, minus some. Among some 95,000 clones listed, roughly 83% were seen once. Sequenced sample: blood. The sequence derives from a young woman in good health.

In DNA, the CDR3 is TGTGCCGCTCGGAACCCCCACGAGCAGTACTTC. Translated, it gives CAARNPHEQYF. The chain has TRBV30 and TRBJ2-7; D unclear. Germline CDR1 is GTSNPN and CDR2 is SVGIG (reference sequence). This CDR3 region has 11 residues. Trimming left V 8 bases short and J 5 bases short, with 13 bases between.